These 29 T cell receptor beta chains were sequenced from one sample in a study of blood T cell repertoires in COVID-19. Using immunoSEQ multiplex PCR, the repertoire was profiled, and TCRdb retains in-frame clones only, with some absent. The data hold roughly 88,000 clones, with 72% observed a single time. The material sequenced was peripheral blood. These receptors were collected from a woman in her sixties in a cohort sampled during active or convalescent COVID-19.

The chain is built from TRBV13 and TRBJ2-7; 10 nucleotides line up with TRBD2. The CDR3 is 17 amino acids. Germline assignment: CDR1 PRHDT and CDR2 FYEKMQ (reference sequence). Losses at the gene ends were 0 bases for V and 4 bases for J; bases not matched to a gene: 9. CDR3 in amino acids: CASSLGLWSGGAYEQYF. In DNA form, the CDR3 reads TGTGCCAGCAGCTTAGGCCTATGGAGCGGGGGGGCATACGAGCAGTACTTC.

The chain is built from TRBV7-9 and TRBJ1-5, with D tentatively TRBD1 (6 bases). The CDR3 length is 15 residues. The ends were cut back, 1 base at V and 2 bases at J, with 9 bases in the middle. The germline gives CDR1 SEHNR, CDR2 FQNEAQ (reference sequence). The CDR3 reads CASSLGSGGNQPQHF. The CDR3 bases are TGTGCCAGCAGCTTAGGATCAGGGGGCAATCAGCCCCAGCATTTT.

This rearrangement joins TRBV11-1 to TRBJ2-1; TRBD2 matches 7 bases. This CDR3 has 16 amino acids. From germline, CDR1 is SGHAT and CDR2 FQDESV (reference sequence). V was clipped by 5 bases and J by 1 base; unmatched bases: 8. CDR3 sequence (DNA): TGTGCCAGCAGCCCCGCCCTCGGGGGGTCCTACAATGAGCAGTTCTTC. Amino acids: CASSPALGGSYNEQFF.

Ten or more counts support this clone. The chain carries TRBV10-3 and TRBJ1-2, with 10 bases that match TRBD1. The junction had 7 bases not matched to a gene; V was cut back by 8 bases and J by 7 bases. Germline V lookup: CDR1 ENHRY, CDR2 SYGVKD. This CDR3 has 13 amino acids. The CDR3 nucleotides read TGTGCCATCCGCCCGGGACAGGGGATTGGCTACACCTTC. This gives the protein CAIRPGQGIGYTF.

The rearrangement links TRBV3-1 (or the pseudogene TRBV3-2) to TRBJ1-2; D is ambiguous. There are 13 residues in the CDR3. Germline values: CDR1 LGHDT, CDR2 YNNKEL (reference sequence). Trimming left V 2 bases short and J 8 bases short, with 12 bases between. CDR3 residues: CASSQLDLRGYTF. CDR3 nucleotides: TGTGCCAGCAGCCAACTCGATCTCAGGGGCTACACCTTC.

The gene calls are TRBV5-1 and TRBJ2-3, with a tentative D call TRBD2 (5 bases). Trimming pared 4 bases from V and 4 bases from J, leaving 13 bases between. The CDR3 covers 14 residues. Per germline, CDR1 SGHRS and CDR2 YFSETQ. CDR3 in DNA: TGCGCCAGCAGCGGAAGAACGGGGTCAGATACGCAGTATTTT. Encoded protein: CASSGRTGSDTQYF.

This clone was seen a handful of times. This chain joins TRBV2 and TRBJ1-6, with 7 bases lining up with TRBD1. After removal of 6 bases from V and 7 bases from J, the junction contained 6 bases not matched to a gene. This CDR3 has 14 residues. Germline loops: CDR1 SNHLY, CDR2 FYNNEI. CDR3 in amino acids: CASRPGQWNSPLHF. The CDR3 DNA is TGTGCCAGCAGACCGGGACAGTGGAATTCACCCCTCCACTTT.

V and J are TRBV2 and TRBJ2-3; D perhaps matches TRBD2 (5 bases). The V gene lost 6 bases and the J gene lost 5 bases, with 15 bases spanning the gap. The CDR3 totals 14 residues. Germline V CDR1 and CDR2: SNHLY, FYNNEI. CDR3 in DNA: TGTGCCAGCAGCACGACCCGAGGAGGAGATACGCAGTATTTT. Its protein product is CASSTTRGGDTQYF.

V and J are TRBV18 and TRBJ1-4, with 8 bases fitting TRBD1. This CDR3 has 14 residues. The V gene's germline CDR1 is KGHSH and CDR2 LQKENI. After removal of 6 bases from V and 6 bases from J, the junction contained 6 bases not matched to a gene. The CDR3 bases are TGTGCCAGCTCCGATGGACAGGGTTATGAAAAACTGTTTTTT. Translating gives CASSDGQGYEKLFF.

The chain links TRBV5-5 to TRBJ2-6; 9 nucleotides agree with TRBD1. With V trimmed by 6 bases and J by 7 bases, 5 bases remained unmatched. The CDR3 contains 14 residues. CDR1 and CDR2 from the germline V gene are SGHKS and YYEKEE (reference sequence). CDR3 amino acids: CASTRTGEANVLTF. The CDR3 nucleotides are TGTGCCAGCACCAGGACAGGGGAAGCCAACGTCCTGACTTTC.

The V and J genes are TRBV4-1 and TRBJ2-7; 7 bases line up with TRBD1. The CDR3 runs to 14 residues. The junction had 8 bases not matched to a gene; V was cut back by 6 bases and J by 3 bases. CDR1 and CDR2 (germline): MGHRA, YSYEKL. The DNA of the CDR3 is TGCGCCAGCAGTTATCGGGACAGCGACTACGAGCAGTACTTC. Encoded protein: CASSYRDSDYEQYF.

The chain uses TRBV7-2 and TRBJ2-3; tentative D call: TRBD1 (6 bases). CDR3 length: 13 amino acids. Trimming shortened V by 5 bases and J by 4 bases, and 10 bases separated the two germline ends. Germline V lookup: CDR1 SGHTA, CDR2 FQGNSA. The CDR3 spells CASSPQGADTQYF. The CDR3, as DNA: TGTGCCAGCAGCCCACAGGGTGCAGATACGCAGTATTTT.

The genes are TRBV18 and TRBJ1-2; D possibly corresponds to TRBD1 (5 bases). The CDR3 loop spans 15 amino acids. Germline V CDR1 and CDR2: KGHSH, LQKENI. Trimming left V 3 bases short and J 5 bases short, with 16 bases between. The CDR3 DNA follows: TGTGCCAGCTCACCCTCTGTAAGGGGCTTGTATGGCTACACCTTC. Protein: CASSPSVRGLYGYTF.

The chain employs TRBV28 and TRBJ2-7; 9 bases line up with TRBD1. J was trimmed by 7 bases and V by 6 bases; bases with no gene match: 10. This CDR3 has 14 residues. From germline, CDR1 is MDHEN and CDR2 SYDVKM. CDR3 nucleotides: TGTGCCAGCAGCTATAGGACAGGGGTTAGGGAGCAGTACTTC. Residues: CASSYRTGVREQYF.

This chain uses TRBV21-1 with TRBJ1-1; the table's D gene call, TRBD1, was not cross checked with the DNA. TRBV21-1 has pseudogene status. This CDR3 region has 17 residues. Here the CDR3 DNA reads TGTGCCAGCAGCAAAACGGGGACAGGGGTGGGGGACACTGAAGCTTTCTTT. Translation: CASSKTGTGVGDTEAFF.

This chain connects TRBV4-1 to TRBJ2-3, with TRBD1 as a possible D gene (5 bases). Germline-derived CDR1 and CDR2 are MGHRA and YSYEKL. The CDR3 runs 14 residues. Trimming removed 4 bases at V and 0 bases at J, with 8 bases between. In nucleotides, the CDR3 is TGCGCCAGCAGCCCCAGGGCAAGCACAGATACGCAGTATTTT. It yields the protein CASSPRASTDTQYF.

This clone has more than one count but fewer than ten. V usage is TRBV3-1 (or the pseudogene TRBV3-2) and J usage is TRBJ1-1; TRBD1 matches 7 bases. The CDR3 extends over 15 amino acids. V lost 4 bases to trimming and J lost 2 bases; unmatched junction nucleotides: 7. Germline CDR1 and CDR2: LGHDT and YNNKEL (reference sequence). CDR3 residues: CASSRQTGTNTEAFF. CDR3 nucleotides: TGTGCCAGCAGCCGTCAGACAGGGACTAACACTGAAGCTTTCTTT.

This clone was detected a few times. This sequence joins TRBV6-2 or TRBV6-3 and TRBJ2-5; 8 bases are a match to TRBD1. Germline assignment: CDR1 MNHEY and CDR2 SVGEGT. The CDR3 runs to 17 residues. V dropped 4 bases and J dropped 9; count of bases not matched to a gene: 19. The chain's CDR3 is CASSFRQGSGKAAAQYF. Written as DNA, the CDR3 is TGTGCCAGCAGTTTTCGACAGGGGAGCGGAAAAGCGGCGGCCCAGTACTTC.

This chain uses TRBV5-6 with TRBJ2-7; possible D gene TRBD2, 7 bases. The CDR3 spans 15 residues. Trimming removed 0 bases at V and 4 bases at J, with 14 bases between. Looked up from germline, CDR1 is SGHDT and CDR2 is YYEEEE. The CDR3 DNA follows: TGTGCCAGCAGCTTGGTGGGGGGGCGGGGATACGAGCAGTACTTC. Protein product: CASSLVGGRGYEQYF. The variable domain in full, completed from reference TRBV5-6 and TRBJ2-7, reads DAGVTQSPTHLIKTRGQQVTLRCSPKSGHDTVSWYQQALGQGPQFIFQYYEEEERQRGNFPDRFSGHQFPNYSSELNVNALLLGDSALYLCASSLVGGRGYEQYFGPGTRLTVT.

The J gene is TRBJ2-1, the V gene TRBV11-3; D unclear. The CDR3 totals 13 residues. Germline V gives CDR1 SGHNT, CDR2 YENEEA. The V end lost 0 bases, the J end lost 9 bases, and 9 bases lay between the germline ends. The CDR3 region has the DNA TGTGCCAGCAGCTTAGAACGATACGGTGAGCAGTTCTTC. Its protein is CASSLERYGEQFF.

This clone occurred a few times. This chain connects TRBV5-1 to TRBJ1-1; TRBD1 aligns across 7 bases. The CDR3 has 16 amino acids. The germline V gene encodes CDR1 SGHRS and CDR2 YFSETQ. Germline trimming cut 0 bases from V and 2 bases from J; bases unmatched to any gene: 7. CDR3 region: CASSLGQGLINTEAFF. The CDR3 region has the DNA TGCGCCAGCAGCTTGGGACAGGGATTAATAAACACTGAAGCTTTCTTT.

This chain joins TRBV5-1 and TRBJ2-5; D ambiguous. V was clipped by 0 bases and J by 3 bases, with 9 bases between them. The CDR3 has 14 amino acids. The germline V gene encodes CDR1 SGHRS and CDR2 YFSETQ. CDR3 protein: CASSLDTAKETQYF. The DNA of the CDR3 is TGCGCCAGCAGCTTGGATACAGCCAAAGAGACCCAGTACTTC.

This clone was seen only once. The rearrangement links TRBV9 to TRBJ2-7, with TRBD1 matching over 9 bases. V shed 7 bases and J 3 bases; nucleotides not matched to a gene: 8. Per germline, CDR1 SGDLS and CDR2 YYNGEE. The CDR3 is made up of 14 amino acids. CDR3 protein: CASPPGQGCYEQYF. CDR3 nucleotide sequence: TGTGCCAGCCCTCCGGGACAGGGCTGCTACGAGCAGTACTTC. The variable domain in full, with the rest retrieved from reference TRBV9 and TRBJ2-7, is DSGVTQTPKHLITATGQRVTLRCSPRSGDLSVYWYQQSLDQGLQFLIQYYNGEERAKGNILERFSAQQFPDLHSELNLSSLELGDSALYFCASPPGQGCYEQYFGPGTRLTVT.

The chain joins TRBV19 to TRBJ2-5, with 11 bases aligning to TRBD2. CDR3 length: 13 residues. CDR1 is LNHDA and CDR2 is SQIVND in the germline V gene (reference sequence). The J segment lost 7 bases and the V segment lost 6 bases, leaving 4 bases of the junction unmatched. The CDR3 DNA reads TGTGCCAGTAGCCCTCTAGCGGGGGGGACCCAGTACTTC. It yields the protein CASSPLAGGTQYF.

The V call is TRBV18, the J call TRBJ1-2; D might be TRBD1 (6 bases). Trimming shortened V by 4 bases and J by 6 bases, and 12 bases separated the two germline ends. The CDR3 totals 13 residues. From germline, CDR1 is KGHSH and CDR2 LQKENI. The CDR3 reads CASSQRTVDGYTF. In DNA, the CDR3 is TGTGCCAGCTCACAGAGGACAGTCGATGGCTACACCTTC.

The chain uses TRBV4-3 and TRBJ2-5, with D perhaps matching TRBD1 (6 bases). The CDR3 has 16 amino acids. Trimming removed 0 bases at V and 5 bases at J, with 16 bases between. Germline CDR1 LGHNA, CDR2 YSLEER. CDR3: CASSQEAAAQGETQYF. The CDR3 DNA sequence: TGCGCCAGCAGCCAAGAAGCGGCAGCCCAGGGGGAGACCCAGTACTTC.

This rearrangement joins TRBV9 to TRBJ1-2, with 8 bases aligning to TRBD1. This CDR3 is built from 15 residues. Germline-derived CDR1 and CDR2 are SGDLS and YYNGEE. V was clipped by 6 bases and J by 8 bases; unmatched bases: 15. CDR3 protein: CASKKGQGPVVGYTF. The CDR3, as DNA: TGTGCCAGCAAGAAAGGACAGGGCCCGGTAGTCGGCTACACCTTC.

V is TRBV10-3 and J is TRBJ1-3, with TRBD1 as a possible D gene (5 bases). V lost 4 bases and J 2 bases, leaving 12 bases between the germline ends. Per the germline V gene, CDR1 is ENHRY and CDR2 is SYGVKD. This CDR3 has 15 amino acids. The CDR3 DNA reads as TGTGCCATCAGTGGCAGGGTTAGTGCTGGAAACACCATATATTTT. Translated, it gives CAISGRVSAGNTIYF.

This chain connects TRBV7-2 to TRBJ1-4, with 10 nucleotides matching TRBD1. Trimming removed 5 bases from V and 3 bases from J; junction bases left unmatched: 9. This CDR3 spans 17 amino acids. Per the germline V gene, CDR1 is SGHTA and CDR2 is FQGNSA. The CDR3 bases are TGTGCCAGCAGCCAACGACAGGGGGCCGGTTCTAATGAAAAACTGTTTTTT. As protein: CASSQRQGAGSNEKLFF. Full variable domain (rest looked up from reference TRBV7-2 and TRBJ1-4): GAGVSQSPSNKVTEKGKDVELRCDPISGHTALYWYRQSLGQGLEFLIYFQGNSAPDKSGLPSDRFSAERTGGSVSTLTIQRTQQEDSAVYLCASSQRQGAGSNEKLFFGSGTQLSVL.